This T cell receptor (beta chain) was retrieved from a study of T cells in Graves' hyperthyroidism and ophthalmopathy. It was RNA transcripts that yielded the amplified TCR beta CDR3 regions. The TCR CDR3 first-round RT-PCR relied on the HTBI primer set. TCRdb recomputed calls from the multiplex PCR reads with MiXCR, one row per CDR3 protein. The sample holds 600,000 to 750,000 distinct CDR3 sequences; approximately 15% are singletons and the top ten take around a sixth. This clonotype was seen repeatedly, ten times or more. Trimming took 3 bases from V and 2 from J, leaving 7 bases between them. This CDR3 contains 13 residues. Germline V gene sequence: CDR1 SGHTA, CDR2 FQGNSA.

The chain couples TRBV7-2 to TRBJ1-1, with no clear D. Sequences were obtained from blood. This TCR came from a man between 45 and 60 years old with Graves' hyperthyroidism. CDR3 in DNA: TGTGCCAGCAGCTTGACCACCAACACTGAAGCTTTCTTT. Its protein is CASSLTTNTEAFF. The whole variable domain, filled in from reference TRBV7-2 and TRBJ1-1, reads GAGVSQSPSNKVTEKGKDVELRCDPISGHTALYWYRQSLGQGLEFLIYFQGNSAPDKSGLPSDRFSAERTGGSVSTLTIQRTQQEDSAVYLCASSLTTNTEAFFGQGTRLTVV.